This T cell receptor (beta chain) appears in the sequencing data of a study of blood T cell repertoires in COVID-19. Study as a whole: The United States, Italy and Spain provided the acute and convalescent COVID-19 samples. T cells, B-cell-depleted T cells, or PBMCs supplied cDNA or gDNA.

Per the original methods: Reference gene primers were amplified, and this amplification served to estimate nucleated cell counts. Repertoires were generated with immunoSEQ multiplex PCR, while TCRdb's copy carries only in-frame clones and drops some. V and J calls and clone size follow that table, whereas D and trimming were derived from the DNA. The sample carries some 110,000 clones, about 86% recorded once. The length of the CDR3 is 14 residues. Germline CDR1 is SGHAT and CDR2 is FQNNGV. Trimming cost V 3 bases and J 0 bases, with 7 bases left between them. The chain links TRBV11-2 to TRBJ2-3; possible D gene TRBD1, 5 bases. This clonotype was sampled from a man aged 65-85 years who had recovered from COVID-19. The sequenced sample was peripheral blood. The CDR3, as DNA: TGTGCCAGCAGCTTTTACAGGAGCACAGATACGCAGTATTTT. This gives the protein CASSFYRSTDTQYF.